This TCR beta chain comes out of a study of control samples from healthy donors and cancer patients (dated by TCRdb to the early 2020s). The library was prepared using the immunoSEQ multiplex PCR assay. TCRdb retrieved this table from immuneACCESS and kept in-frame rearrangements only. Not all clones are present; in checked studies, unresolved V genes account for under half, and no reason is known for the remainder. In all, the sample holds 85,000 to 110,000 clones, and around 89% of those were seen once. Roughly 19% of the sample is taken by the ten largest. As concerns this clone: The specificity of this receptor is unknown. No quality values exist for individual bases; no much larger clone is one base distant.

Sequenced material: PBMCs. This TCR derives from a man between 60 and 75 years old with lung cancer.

The CDR3: CASSLAGPGNTIYF. The base sequence is TGTGCCAGCAGCTTAGCCGGACCTGGAAACACCATATATTTT. This chain joins TRBV7-9 to TRBJ1-3; the D gene cannot be named for sure. In the germline V gene (reference sequence), CDR1 corresponds to SEHNR and CDR2 to FQNEAQ. V drops 0 bases and J drops 2 bases, leaving 5 bases in between. The CDR3 contains 14 residues, cysteine and phenylalanine counted. CDR3 DNA only is kept here, 42 bases in frame from base 1.